The 10 T cell receptor beta chains presented below share a single source sample, sequenced in a study of blood T cell repertoires in COVID-19. Data came from immunoSEQ multiplex PCR; TCRdb stores just in-frame clones and leaves some out. Here the sample spans under 250,000 clones, around 85% being singletons. The sequencing sample was made of peripheral blood. The source is a man aged 45 to 65 with COVID-19, enrolled during active disease.

CDR3 residues: CASSNQAGTNTGELFF. CDR3 bases: TGTGCCAGCAGCAACCAAGCGGGTACGAACACCGGGGAGCTGTTTTTT. The chain links TRBV11-2 to TRBJ2-2; tentative D call: TRBD2 (6 bases). Per germline, CDR1 SGHAT and CDR2 FQNNGV. The length of the CDR3 is 16 residues. V dropped 5 bases and J dropped 0 bases, with 13 bases sitting between them.

This chain links TRBV10-3 with TRBJ2-3; D is possibly TRBD2 (7 bases). Germline CDR1 reads ENHRY; CDR2 reads SYGVKD. V was trimmed by 3 bases and J by 4 bases, leaving 14 bases between them. This CDR3 is 15 amino acids long. For the CDR3, the DNA is TGTGCCATCAGTGACTTGGAGGGGGGGGCAGATACGCAGTATTTT. This codes for CAISDLEGGADTQYF.

J is TRBJ2-3 and V is TRBV4-3; 11 bases align to TRBD2. The CDR3 contains 17 residues. Germline V gene lookup returns CDR1 LGHNA and CDR2 YSLEER. Trimming cost V 1 base and J 4 bases; bases outside gene matches: 7. This chain's CDR3 is CASSQAPGTSGPDTQYF. CDR3 in DNA: TGCGCCAGCAGCCAAGCTCCCGGGACTAGCGGTCCAGATACGCAGTATTTT.

The chain links TRBV14 to TRBJ1-1; the match to TRBD1 covers 9 bases. Germline values: CDR1 SGHDN, CDR2 FVKESK. The V segment lost 4 bases and the J segment 4 bases; nucleotides outside the gene matches: 10. The CDR3 contains 16 residues. The CDR3, as DNA: TGTGCCAGCAGCCCTCCTGGGGACAGGGTGAGCACTGAAGCTTTCTTT. It specifies CASSPPGDRVSTEAFF.

The J gene is TRBJ2-1, the V gene TRBV9, with D maybe TRBD2 (6 bases). The CDR3 loop spans 15 amino acids. V lost 0 bases and J lost 8, with 15 bases in between. Germline V gives CDR1 SGDLS, CDR2 YYNGEE. This CDR3 is CASSVGASANDEQFF. The CDR3 DNA sequence: TGTGCCAGCAGCGTAGGAGCTAGCGCGAACGATGAGCAGTTCTTC.

The chain recombines TRBV6-5 with TRBJ2-1; maybe TRBD1 (7 bases). With 6 bases removed from V and 8 bases from J, the gap between germline ends came to 17 bases. CDR3 length: 14 amino acids. Germline V gene sequence: CDR1 MNHEY, CDR2 SVGAGI. In DNA, the CDR3 is TGTGCCAGCAGATGGGGCAGGGGGACTGATGAGCAGTTCTTC. Translated: CASRWGRGTDEQFF.

The CDR3, as DNA: TGTGCCAGCAGCCACACCACCCGGACAGGGGATGGCTACACCTTC. Translating it yields CASSHTTRTGDGYTF. V gene TRBV3-1 (or the pseudogene TRBV3-2) combines with J gene TRBJ1-2, with 9 bases lining up with TRBD1. This CDR3 is 15 amino acids long. The trim removed 3 bases at V and 6 bases at J, leaving 8 bases unmatched. Germline CDR1 is LGHDT and CDR2 is YNNKEL (reference sequence).

This chain joins TRBV6-2 or TRBV6-3 and TRBJ2-3; 13 bases are shared with TRBD2. This CDR3 is built from 18 residues. Unmatched junction bases numbered 6, after V lost 0 bases and J lost 3 bases. Germline V gene sequence: CDR1 MNHEY, CDR2 SVGEGT. CDR3 sequence reads: CASSYSTRTSGGTDTQYF. The CDR3 DNA follows: TGTGCCAGCAGTTACTCGACCCGGACTAGCGGGGGTACAGATACGCAGTATTTT.

The chain recombines TRBV30 with TRBJ2-5, with 12 bases lining up with TRBD2. Trimming cost V 0 bases and J 4 bases; bases outside gene matches: 3. Germline CDR1 is GTSNPN and CDR2 is SVGIG (reference sequence). The CDR3 runs 15 residues. CDR3 nucleotides: TGTGCCTGGAGTGTACTGACTAGCGGGGGAGAGACCCAGTACTTC. Its translation: CAWSVLTSGGETQYF.

This chain connects TRBV9 to TRBJ2-3; tentative D call: TRBD2 (6 bases). The CDR3 extends over 13 amino acids. Looked up from germline, CDR1 is SGDLS and CDR2 is YYNGEE. With 7 bases removed from V and 3 bases from J, the gap between germline ends came to 12 bases. The chain's CDR3 is CASGVGGTDTQYF. CDR3 bases: TGTGCCAGCGGTGTCGGGGGAACAGATACGCAGTATTTT. The whole variable domain, filled in from reference TRBV9 and TRBJ2-3, reads DSGVTQTPKHLITATGQRVTLRCSPRSGDLSVYWYQQSLDQGLQFLIQYYNGEERAKGNILERFSAQQFPDLHSELNLSSLELGDSALYFCASGVGGTDTQYFGPGTRLTVL.